These 17 T cell receptor beta chains were sequenced from one sample in a study of blood T cell repertoires in COVID-19. Profiling relied on immunoSEQ multiplex PCR, and the TCRdb table lists in-frame clones only, not all of them. The profile shows tens of thousands of clones, more than 70% of them singletons. The sample taken for sequencing was peripheral blood. All receptors come from a human donor in a cohort sampled during active COVID-19.

The rearrangement links TRBV15 to TRBJ2-1; the match to TRBD1 covers 9 bases. CDR1 LNHNV and CDR2 YYDKDF come from the germline V gene (reference sequence). This CDR3 has 15 amino acids. V was pared by 5 bases and J by 5 bases, with 7 bases of the junction left unmatched. In DNA, the CDR3 is TGTGCCACCAGCGCCGGGACAGGGAATAACAATGAGCAGTTCTTC. This translates into CATSAGTGNNNEQFF.

DNA for the CDR3: TGTGCCAGCAGCTCCCTCGTAGCGGGTCCTTACAATGAGCAGTTCTTC. Its protein product is CASSSLVAGPYNEQFF. V usage is TRBV7-6 and J usage is TRBJ2-1; TRBD2 matches at 7 bases. Unmatched junction bases numbered 10, after V lost 4 bases and J lost 4 bases. From germline, CDR1 is SGHVS and CDR2 FNYEAQ. This CDR3 has 16 residues.

J is TRBJ2-2 and V is TRBV10-2; D is perhaps TRBD2 (5 bases). CDR3 length: 16 amino acids. Trimming took off 7 bases at V and 6 bases at J, with 21 bases between the two ends. From germline, CDR1 is WSHSY and CDR2 SAAADI. This chain's CDR3 is CASKGYPSGLSGELFF. The DNA of the CDR3 is TGCGCCAGCAAGGGATACCCGAGCGGTCTTTCCGGGGAGCTGTTTTTT.

This chain links TRBV14 with TRBJ1-1; no definite D call. This CDR3 contains 14 residues. CDR1 is SGHDN, CDR2 FVKESK, per germline. The germline V and J ends were trimmed by 4 bases and 1 base, with 10 bases remaining between them. The CDR3 coding sequence is TGTGCCAGCAGCCCCTTCTTCCCGAACACTGAAGCTTTCTTT. Translated, it gives CASSPFFPNTEAFF. Based on the CDR3 plus reference TRBV14 and TRBJ1-1, the full variable domain is EAGVTQFPSHSVIEKGQTVTLRCDPISGHDNLYWYRRVMGKEIKFLLHFVKESKQDESGMPNNRFLAERTGGTYSTLKVQPAELEDSGVYFCASSPFFPNTEAFFGQGTRLTVV.

The chain recombines TRBV7-8 with TRBJ2-5; perhaps TRBD2 as D (6 bases). V was pared by 2 bases and J by 5 bases, with 15 bases between. The CDR3 is 15 residues long. Germline V gives CDR1 SGHVS, CDR2 FQNEAQ. The CDR3 region is CASSLISGREETQYF. The CDR3 DNA follows: TGTGCCAGCAGCTTAATATCGGGACGGGAGGAGACCCAGTACTTC.

The chain combines TRBV6-5 with TRBJ1-2, with a possible D match to TRBD1 (6 bases). The germline V gene has CDR1 MNHEY and CDR2 SVGAGI. V was clipped by 6 bases and J by 8 bases, with 19 bases between them. The CDR3 contains 14 residues. CDR3 DNA sequence: TGTGCCAGCAGGGACAGTTACCTAGTTGGGGGCTACACCTTC. Protein product: CASRDSYLVGGYTF.

The chain joins TRBV5-3 to TRBJ2-7; D is possibly TRBD2 (6 bases). TRBV5-3 counts as an open reading frame of uncertain function. This CDR3 comprises 14 residues. V lost 3 bases and J 7 bases, leaving 17 bases between the germline ends. The CDR3 DNA sequence: TGTGCCAGAAGCTGGGACTCACAGAAAAGGGAGCAGTACGTC. This codes for CARSWDSQKREQYV.

Written as DNA, the CDR3 is TGCGCCAGCAGCTCCGGGGGGGTGAACACTGAAGCTTTCTTT. Its protein is CASSSGGVNTEAFF. J is TRBJ1-1 and V is TRBV5-1, with D perhaps TRBD1 (5 bases). Germline-derived CDR1 and CDR2 are SGHRS and YFSETQ. This CDR3 contains 14 residues. Deletions cut 3 bases from V and 0 bases from J, with 9 bases between. Supplemented by reference TRBV5-1 and TRBJ1-1, the full variable domain reads KAGVTQTPRYLIKTRGQQVTLSCSPISGHRSVSWYQQTPGQGLQFLFEYFSETQRNKGNFPGRFSGRQFSNSRSEMNVSTLELGDSALYLCASSSGGVNTEAFFGQGTRLTVV.

The table lists this clone with a count of one. The chain recombines TRBV7-8 with TRBJ2-5; 7 positions match TRBD2. Germline V lookup: CDR1 SGHVS, CDR2 FQNEAQ. The CDR3 spans 18 residues. The V segment lost 1 base and the J segment 0 bases; nucleotides outside the gene matches: 11. The CDR3 is CASSLGLALNRYQETQYF. The CDR3 DNA reads as TGTGCCAGCAGCTTAGGACTAGCCCTAAACCGCTACCAAGAGACCCAGTACTTC.

V usage is TRBV9 and J usage is TRBJ2-1; 7 bases line up with TRBD1. V lost 5 bases, J lost 9 bases, and 11 bases stayed unmatched. In germline, CDR1 is SGDLS, CDR2 YYNGEE. This CDR3 contains 14 residues. The CDR3 DNA is TGTGCCAGCAGTGGCAGGGGGACAGTGGGTGAGCAGTTCTTC. Its translation is CASSGRGTVGEQFF. Full variable domain (remainder filled in from reference TRBV9 and TRBJ2-1): DSGVTQTPKHLITATGQRVTLRCSPRSGDLSVYWYQQSLDQGLQFLIQYYNGEERAKGNILERFSAQQFPDLHSELNLSSLELGDSALYFCASSGRGTVGEQFFGPGTRLTVL.

V gene TRBV24-1 combines with J gene TRBJ2-7, with D possibly being TRBD1 (5 bases). The CDR3 totals 14 residues. V was clipped by 0 bases and J by 3 bases, with 8 bases between them. Germline V gene data show CDR1 as KGHDR and CDR2 as SFDVKD. CDR3 nucleotides: TGTGCCACCAGTGATTTGCGGCAGGGCTACGAGCAGTACTTC. This gives the protein CATSDLRQGYEQYF.

The V gene is TRBV2, the J gene TRBJ1-2; tentative D call: TRBD1 (5 bases). The CDR3 runs 14 residues. V lost 6 bases and J 0 bases, leaving 11 bases between the germline ends. CDR1 is SNHLY, CDR2 FYNNEI, per germline. CDR3 nucleotides: TGTGCCAGCAGCGAACAGGCTTCTAACTATGGCTACACCTTC. This sequence encodes CASSEQASNYGYTF.

The chain links TRBV27 to TRBJ2-1; 7 nucleotides align to TRBD1. The CDR3 runs to 15 residues. Per the germline V gene, CDR1 is MNHEY and CDR2 is SMNVEV (reference sequence). The V gene end was trimmed by 6 bases and the J gene end by 10 bases; junction bases not matched to a gene: 15. The CDR3 nucleotides read TGTGCCAGCAGGGGGGCGACAGGGAAGGAACGCGAGCAGTTCTTC. This translates into CASRGATGKEREQFF.

The V call is TRBV30, the J call TRBJ2-3, with TRBD2 matching 9 bases. V lost 1 base and J lost 0; bases outside the gene matches: 5. This CDR3 has 16 residues. The V gene's germline CDR1 is GTSNPN and CDR2 SVGIG (reference sequence). The CDR3 region is CAWSAGLASSTDTQYF. The CDR3 coding sequence is TGTGCCTGGAGTGCAGGACTAGCGTCTAGCACAGATACGCAGTATTTT.

V gene TRBV3-1 (or the pseudogene TRBV3-2) combines with J gene TRBJ2-5; 9 bases are a match to TRBD2. Germline CDR1 and CDR2: LGHDT and YNNKEL (reference sequence). CDR3 size: 15 residues. J gave up 7 bases and V 3 bases, and 9 bases lay outside the gene matches. CDR3 sequence: CASSQMGLASGTQYF. The CDR3 bases are TGTGCCAGCAGCCAGATGGGACTAGCTTCAGGGACCCAGTACTTC.

The CDR3 region is CASRGDNLPKKLFF. The DNA for the CDR3 is TGTGCCAGCAGGGGGGACAACCTCCCGAAAAAACTGTTTTTT. The rearrangement joins TRBV6-5 to TRBJ1-4, with D perhaps TRBD1 (6 bases). From germline, CDR1 is MNHEY and CDR2 SVGAGI. Trimming pared 6 bases from V and 9 bases from J, leaving 17 bases between. CDR3 length equals 14 residues.

This clone was observed a single time. The V gene is TRBV4-1, the J gene TRBJ1-6; 9 bases match TRBD1. This CDR3 region has 15 residues. Germline CDR1 MGHRA, CDR2 YSYEKL. Losses at the gene ends were 4 bases for V and 7 bases for J; bases not matched to a gene: 5. CDR3 amino acids: CASSLRDRDNSPLHF. The CDR3 DNA reads as TGCGCCAGCAGCCTCCGGGACAGGGACAATTCACCCCTCCACTTT.